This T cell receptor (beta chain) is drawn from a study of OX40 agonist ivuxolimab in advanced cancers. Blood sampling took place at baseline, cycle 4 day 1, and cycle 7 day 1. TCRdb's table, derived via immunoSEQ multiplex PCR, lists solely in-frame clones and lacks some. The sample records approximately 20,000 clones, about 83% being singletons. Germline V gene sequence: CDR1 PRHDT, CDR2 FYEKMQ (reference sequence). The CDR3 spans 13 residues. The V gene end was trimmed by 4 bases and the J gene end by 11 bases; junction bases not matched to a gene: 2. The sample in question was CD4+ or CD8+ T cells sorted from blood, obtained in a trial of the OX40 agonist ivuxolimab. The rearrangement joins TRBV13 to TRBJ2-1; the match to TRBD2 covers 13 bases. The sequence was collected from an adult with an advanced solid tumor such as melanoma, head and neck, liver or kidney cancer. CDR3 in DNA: TGTGCCAGCAGCTCGACTAGCGGGAGGAAGCAGTTCTTC. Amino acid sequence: CASSSTSGRKQFF.